What follows are 18 T cell receptor beta chains derived from one specimen sequenced in a study of blood T cell repertoires in COVID-19. Using immunoSEQ multiplex PCR, the repertoire was profiled, and TCRdb retains in-frame clones only, with some absent. The sample lists over 200,000 clones; more than 70% were seen once. The source material was peripheral blood. These receptor sequences come from a woman aged 60-75 years with acute or convalescent COVID-19.

V gene TRBV27 combines with J gene TRBJ2-1, with 9 bases fitting TRBD1. The junction had 3 bases not matched to a gene; V was cut back by 2 bases and J by 4 bases. This CDR3 spans 15 amino acids. Germline V gene sequence: CDR1 MNHEY, CDR2 SMNVEV (reference sequence). Here the CDR3 reads CASSLRGTGYNEQFF. The DNA of the CDR3 is TGTGCCAGCAGTTTAAGGGGGACAGGGTACAATGAGCAGTTCTTC.

This sequence joins TRBV18 and TRBJ1-1; the match to TRBD1 covers 7 bases. V lost 6 bases and J lost 3; bases outside the gene matches: 4. Germline CDR1 and CDR2: KGHSH and LQKENI. CDR3 size: 13 residues. The CDR3 DNA is TGTGCCAGCTCGGGAACAGGGGACACTGAAGCTTTCTTT. It yields the protein CASSGTGDTEAFF.

J is TRBJ2-1 and V is TRBV25-1; weak D call: TRBD2 (7 bases). Germline V gene lookup returns CDR1 MGHDK and CDR2 SYGVNS. V was clipped by 7 bases and J by 7 bases, with 20 bases between them. The length of the CDR3 is 15 residues. For the CDR3, the DNA is TGTGCCAGCACCCAAACCCGCGGGGGCCGAAATGAGCAGTTCTTC. Protein: CASTQTRGGRNEQFF.

The chain employs TRBV25-1 and TRBJ2-7; TRBD2 matches at 7 bases. The length of the CDR3 is 15 residues. With V trimmed by 3 bases and J by 2 bases, 7 bases remained unmatched. Per the germline V gene, CDR1 is MGHDK and CDR2 is SYGVNS. The CDR3 protein is CASSDPSGRTYEQYF. As DNA, the CDR3 is TGTGCCAGCAGTGATCCTAGCGGACGAACCTACGAGCAGTACTTC.

This chain joins TRBV6-5 and TRBJ2-7; 7 bases match TRBD1. This CDR3 is built from 15 residues. J gave up 3 bases and V 6 bases, and 11 bases lay outside the gene matches. Germline values: CDR1 MNHEY, CDR2 SVGAGI. The CDR3 reads CASSFDRALSYEQYF. CDR3 bases: TGTGCCAGCAGCTTTGACAGGGCCCTAAGCTACGAGCAGTACTTC.

Concerning this clone itself: This sample also contains other DNA sequences that code for the same CDR3. The chain couples TRBV12-3 or TRBV12-4 to TRBJ1-5; D gene uncertain. Trimming pared 3 bases from V and 6 bases from J, leaving 6 bases between. The CDR3 runs 12 residues. The chain's CDR3 is CASSFPGQPQHF. The CDR3 DNA sequence: TGTGCCAGCAGTTTTCCCGGTCAGCCCCAGCATTTT.

The chain uses TRBV2 and TRBJ2-3, with TRBD1 identical over 9 bases. Germline loops: CDR1 SNHLY, CDR2 FYNNEI. Trimming at V came to 4 bases and at J to 1 base, leaving 3 bases not matched to a gene. The CDR3 covers 15 residues. The CDR3, as DNA: TGTGCCAGCAGTGGCCGGGACAGGGGCACAGATACGCAGTATTTT. It is translated as CASSGRDRGTDTQYF.

V usage is TRBV18 and J usage is TRBJ1-5; TRBD1 agrees at 7 bases. The germline CDR1 and CDR2 sequences are KGHSH and LQKENI. This CDR3 region has 15 residues. Trimming at V came to 5 bases and at J to 3 bases, leaving 7 bases not matched to a gene. The CDR3 nucleotides are TGTGCCAGCTCAGAGAGACAGGGCCTCAATCAGCCCCAGCATTTT. Amino acids: CASSERQGLNQPQHF.

V usage is TRBV29-1 and J usage is TRBJ1-1, with D unresolved. Trimming pared 6 bases from V and 1 base from J, leaving 12 bases between. There are 13 residues in the CDR3. The germline gives CDR1 SQVTM, CDR2 ANQGSEA. The CDR3 sequence is CSVWPITNTEAFF. DNA for the CDR3: TGCAGCGTCTGGCCCATAACGAACACTGAAGCTTTCTTT.

V and J are TRBV10-3 and TRBJ1-2, with 7 bases fitting TRBD1. J was trimmed by 8 bases and V by 6 bases; bases with no gene match: 12. The CDR3 length is 14 residues. Germline loops: CDR1 ENHRY, CDR2 SYGVKD. The CDR3 loop reads CAIRPGQQTGGYTF. DNA for the CDR3: TGTGCCATCAGGCCGGGACAGCAGACAGGGGGCTACACCTTC.

The chain recombines TRBV6-6 with TRBJ2-1; TRBD2 agrees at 10 bases. Germline-derived CDR1 and CDR2 are MNHNY and SVGAGI (reference sequence). J was trimmed by 7 bases and V by 8 bases; bases with no gene match: 8. The CDR3 is 14 residues long. The CDR3 sequence is CASLQELAGNEQFF. CDR3 nucleotides: TGTGCCAGCCTTCAGGAACTAGCGGGAAATGAGCAGTTCTTC.

The genes are TRBV5-4 and TRBJ2-3; 9 bases are shared with TRBD2. There are 16 residues in the CDR3. V lost 9 bases, J lost 3 bases, and 14 bases stayed unmatched. Germline CDR1 reads SGHNT; CDR2 reads YYREEE (reference sequence). CDR3 nucleotide sequence: TGTGCCACCAAAGGAGCGGGGGGCCTAGCAACAGATACGCAGTATTTT. This encodes CATKGAGGLATDTQYF.

The rearrangement joins TRBV4-3 to TRBJ1-4, with D unclear. Per germline, CDR1 LGHNA and CDR2 YSLEER. V was trimmed by 0 bases and J by 7 bases, leaving 15 bases between them. The CDR3 is 16 residues long. CDR3 sequence (DNA): TGCGCCAGCAGCCAAGAAGGCGCTCCGACGGGTGAAAAACTGTTTTTT. Translating it yields CASSQEGAPTGEKLFF.

This chain links TRBV10-3 with TRBJ1-2; TRBD1 agrees at 7 bases. CDR1 ENHRY and CDR2 SYGVKD come from the germline V gene. Trimming took 2 bases from V and 4 from J; bases not matched to a gene: 7. CDR3 length: 15 residues. CDR3 DNA sequence: TGTGCCATCAGTGAGAGGGGACAGAGTAGCTATGGCTACACCTTC. This gives the protein CAISERGQSSYGYTF.

Comment on this clone: Other DNA sequences in this specimen translate into the identical CDR3. The rearrangement uses TRBV6-5 and TRBJ1-1; D uncertain. This CDR3 is 12 amino acids long. Per the germline V gene, CDR1 is MNHEY and CDR2 is SVGAGI. V gave up 5 bases and J gave up 3 bases, with 7 bases separating them. For the CDR3, the DNA is TGTGCCAGCAGTCCCGGGGACACTGAAGCTTTCTTT. Translating gives CASSPGDTEAFF.

The chain employs TRBV5-1 and TRBJ2-7; tentatively, D is TRBD2 (5 bases). The CDR3 is made up of 14 amino acids. Trimming removed 4 bases from V and 7 bases from J, with 18 bases in between. CDR1 is SGHRS, CDR2 YFSETQ, per germline. The CDR3 nucleotides read TGCGCCAGCAGCAGGATACCGGGAAACCGGGAGCAGTACTTC. This sequence encodes CASSRIPGNREQYF.

The chain combines TRBV7-3 with TRBJ2-3; D gene ambiguous. The CDR3 sequence is 11 residues long. In germline, CDR1 is SGHTA, CDR2 FQGTGA. V lost 3 bases and J lost 6, with 4 bases in between. CDR3 nucleotide sequence: TGTGCCAGCAGCTTCGGGGATACGCAGTATTTT. Amino acid sequence: CASSFGDTQYF.

V gene TRBV18 combines with J gene TRBJ1-4, with TRBD1 as a possible D gene (5 bases). The ends were cut back, 8 bases at V and 5 bases at J, with 15 bases in the middle. The CDR3 runs 14 residues. CDR1 is KGHSH, CDR2 LQKENI, per germline. In nucleotides, the CDR3 is TGTGCCAGCACCCCTTCTAAGGGGAATGAAAAACTGTTTTTT. Its protein is CASTPSKGNEKLFF.